Reported below is one T cell receptor (beta chain). Germline values: CDR1 SEHNR, CDR2 FQNEAQ (reference sequence). V trimming: 5 bases; J trimming: 5 bases; junction bases outside the gene matches: 8. The CDR3 totals 16 residues. Methods used by the authors: Estimated nucleated cell counts came from reference gene primer amplification. Clones were sequenced by immunoSEQ multiplex PCR, and TCRdb holds only the in-frame ones, with some missing. V and J calls and clone size are given by that table; D and trimming were obtained from the DNA. The sample yields fewer than 200,000 clones, approximately 90% seen once. The record originates from a study of blood T cell repertoires in COVID-19. Cohort assignment relied on participant-reported clinical history.

This receptor was taken from a middle-aged woman in a cohort exposed to, infected with or recovered from COVID-19 (not recorded which). The sample consisted of PBMCs or T cells enriched from blood (not recorded which). The chain is built from TRBV7-9 and TRBJ2-1; 11 bases are a match to TRBD2. DNA of the CDR3: TGTGCCAGCAGCGACCGGCTAGCGGGGGGACACAATGAGCAGTTCTTC. Translating it yields CASSDRLAGGHNEQFF.